Below are 20 T cell receptor beta chains sequenced from a single sample in a study of blood T cell repertoires in COVID-19. The table came from immunoSEQ multiplex PCR; TCRdb's copy has only in-frame clones and leaves some out. The sample lists 240,000 or so clones, roughly 91% occurring once. The sample taken for sequencing was peripheral blood. All receptors derive from a woman in her thirties or forties who had recovered from COVID-19.

This clone was observed a single time. The CDR3 nucleotides read TGTGCCAGCTCACCGACGACAGGGGCGGGCGAGCAGTACTTC. Encoded protein: CASSPTTGAGEQYF. V is TRBV18 and J is TRBJ2-7, with 8 bases aligning to TRBD1. The CDR3 sequence is 14 residues long. The germline CDR1 and CDR2 sequences are KGHSH and LQKENI. Trimming removed 3 bases from V and 6 bases from J; junction bases left unmatched: 7.

The V call is TRBV12-5, the J call TRBJ1-1; a weak D match, TRBD1 (5 bases). The CDR3 is made up of 15 amino acids. Germline V gives CDR1 LGHNT, CDR2 FRNRAP. V gave up 5 bases and J gave up 4 bases, with 17 bases separating them. CDR3 residues: CASGGIGRGITEAFF. The CDR3 DNA reads as TGTGCTAGTGGTGGGATTGGGCGGGGGATCACTGAAGCTTTCTTT.

The rearrangement links TRBV6-5 to TRBJ2-7, with D tentatively TRBD2 (6 bases). CDR1 and CDR2 (germline): MNHEY, SVGAGI. The CDR3 has 15 residues. Trimming took 0 bases from V and 4 from J, leaving 13 bases between them. The CDR3 DNA reads as TGTGCCAGCAGTTACTCGATAGGAGGGGCGTACGAGCAGTACTTC. This gives the protein CASSYSIGGAYEQYF.

The chain employs TRBV14 and TRBJ1-1, with 7 bases that match TRBD1. Germline V gives CDR1 SGHDN, CDR2 FVKESK. CDR3 length equals 14 residues. Germline trimming cut 7 bases from V and 3 bases from J; bases unmatched to any gene: 8. The chain's CDR3 is CASTGGGLDTEAFF. For the CDR3, the DNA is TGTGCCAGCACGGGAGGGGGCCTGGACACTGAAGCTTTCTTT.

J is TRBJ1-2 and V is TRBV7-3; 8 bases align to TRBD1. With 5 bases clipped from V and 8 bases from J, the junction kept 13 bases outside the gene matches. The CDR3 spans 15 residues. CDR1 SGHTA and CDR2 FQGTGA come from the germline V gene. Here the CDR3 reads CASSPRAGGSSGYTF. CDR3 bases: TGTGCCAGCAGCCCCCGGGCAGGGGGCTCGAGCGGCTACACCTTC.

The chain recombines TRBV10-3 with TRBJ2-7; TRBD1 matches 8 bases. Per germline, CDR1 ENHRY and CDR2 SYGVKD. The V and J ends lost 7 bases and 4 bases, in that order; junction bases with no gene match: 9. This CDR3 contains 14 residues. CDR3 amino acids: CAINQGALGYEQYF. The CDR3 DNA follows: TGTGCCATCAACCAGGGGGCACTTGGGTACGAGCAGTACTTC.

The J gene is TRBJ2-2, the V gene TRBV7-2, with 10 bases lining up with TRBD2. V shed 5 bases and J 6 bases; nucleotides not matched to a gene: 12. The CDR3 has 17 residues. Looked up from germline, CDR1 is SGHTA and CDR2 is FQGNSA. CDR3 protein: CASSPPGVAGGSGELFF. As DNA, the CDR3 is TGTGCCAGCAGCCCCCCCGGGGTAGCGGGAGGTTCCGGGGAGCTGTTTTTT.

The chain is built from TRBV5-1 and TRBJ2-6; D remains ambiguous. Germline-derived CDR1 and CDR2 are SGHRS and YFSETQ. The V end was cut by 0 bases, the J end by 4 bases, with 5 bases between. This CDR3 spans 14 amino acids. Here the CDR3 DNA reads TGCGCCAGCAGCTTGGCCCTCGGGGCCAACGTCCTGACTTTC. Protein sequence: CASSLALGANVLTF.

CDR3 DNA sequence: TGTGCCACCTCCGGGGGGGACGGCACTGAAGCTTTCTTT. Translation gives CATSGGDGTEAFF. The genes are TRBV6-4 and TRBJ1-1, with TRBD1 as a possible D gene (5 bases). Looked up from germline, CDR1 is MRHNA and CDR2 is SNTAGT. V was shortened by 10 bases and J by 4 bases, with 16 bases between the two germline ends. CDR3 length: 13 residues.

The chain couples TRBV25-1 to TRBJ1-1; D gene unclear. Germline CDR1 and CDR2: MGHDK and SYGVNS. V lost 7 bases and J lost 4, with 7 bases in between. The CDR3 totals 11 residues. For the CDR3, the DNA is TGTGCCAGCATTCTCGGCACTGAAGCTTTCTTT. Encoded protein: CASILGTEAFF.

The chain carries TRBV10-3 and TRBJ1-2, with 10 bases aligning to TRBD1. Germline values: CDR1 ENHRY, CDR2 SYGVKD. The length of the CDR3 is 15 residues. V was clipped by 4 bases and J by 2 bases; unmatched bases: 4. The CDR3 loop is CAISVGQGQNYGYTF. For the CDR3, the DNA is TGTGCCATCAGTGTGGGACAGGGGCAGAACTATGGCTACACCTTC.

The J gene is TRBJ2-7, the V gene TRBV9; TRBD1 might be the D (6 bases). The CDR3 length is 17 residues. CDR1 SGDLS and CDR2 YYNGEE come from the germline V gene. V shed 4 bases and J shed 5 bases, with 25 bases lying between them. The CDR3, as DNA: TGTGCCAGCAGCCCAAGTAGGGGGTGGGAGAACCGCCACGAGCAGTACTTC. Protein product: CASSPSRGWENRHEQYF.

This chain connects TRBV4-1 to TRBJ2-1; D is perhaps TRBD2 (6 bases). With 3 bases removed from V and 8 bases from J, the gap between germline ends came to 11 bases. The CDR3 spans 13 residues. Germline lookup yields CDR1 MGHRA and CDR2 YSYEKL. The CDR3 here is CASSQAGGYEQFF. CDR3 sequence (DNA): TGCGCCAGCAGCCAGGCCGGGGGATATGAGCAGTTCTTC.

This chain joins TRBV19 and TRBJ1-3; possible D gene TRBD1, 5 bases. The CDR3 contains 13 residues. Between the trimmed V and J ends, which lost 8 bases and 2 bases, there was a span of 10 bases. Germline V gives CDR1 LNHDA, CDR2 SQIVND (reference sequence). CDR3 in amino acids: CASPTVTGNTIYF. The CDR3 DNA is TGTGCCAGTCCGACAGTAACTGGAAACACCATATATTTT.

This clone occurred once. V is TRBV5-6 and J is TRBJ1-2, with D perhaps matching TRBD1 (5 bases). The CDR3 length is 16 residues. Germline-derived CDR1 and CDR2 are SGHDT and YYEEEE. Trimming removed 4 bases from V and 8 bases from J, with 24 bases in between. CDR3: CASSPPPGLHRGGYTF. Written as DNA, the CDR3 is TGTGCCAGCAGCCCTCCCCCGGGCCTCCATCGGGGGGGCTACACCTTC.

The rearrangement joins TRBV30 to TRBJ2-5; TRBD2 is a possible D gene (6 bases). The V and J ends lost 4 bases and 7 bases respectively, with 13 bases between them. Looked up from germline, CDR1 is GTSNPN and CDR2 is SVGIG (reference sequence). The CDR3 extends over 12 amino acids. In nucleotides, the CDR3 is TGTGCCTGGAAAGGGGACGGGGGGACCCAGTACTTC. It is translated as CAWKGDGGTQYF.

J is TRBJ1-2 and V is TRBV7-2, with TRBD1 matching over 12 bases. The germline V gene has CDR1 SGHTA and CDR2 FQGNSA. The CDR3 totals 17 residues. V was clipped by 5 bases and J by 4 bases; unmatched bases: 11. The CDR3 DNA is TGTGCCAGCAGCCCAGGGGGACAGGGGGCGCAGGTCTATGGCTACACCTTC. Amino acid sequence: CASSPGGQGAQVYGYTF.

V gene TRBV28 combines with J gene TRBJ1-2; D remains ambiguous. With 5 bases removed from V and 5 bases from J, the gap between germline ends came to 9 bases. The germline gives CDR1 MDHEN, CDR2 SYDVKM. The CDR3 is 12 residues long. CDR3 bases: TGTGCCAGCAGTCCGCGGAGATATGGCTACACCTTC. This translates into CASSPRRYGYTF.

This clone was seen a single time. The chain is built from TRBV30 and TRBJ1-1; D is uncertain. V shed 2 bases and J shed 0 bases, with 7 bases lying between them. The CDR3 consists of 13 residues. The V gene's germline CDR1 is GTSNPN and CDR2 SVGIG (reference sequence). CDR3 sequence reads: CAWSRTMNTEAFF. Written as DNA, the CDR3 is TGTGCCTGGAGTAGGACTATGAACACTGAAGCTTTCTTT.

This sequence joins TRBV7-8 and TRBJ2-7; 8 bases are a match to TRBD2. The ends lost 2 bases at V and 5 bases at J; junction bases unmatched: 5. Germline V lookup: CDR1 SGHVS, CDR2 FQNEAQ. The CDR3 length is 14 residues. Written as DNA, the CDR3 is TGTGCCAGCAGCTTATGGGGGCGGGGGGACGAGCAGTACTTC. Its translation is CASSLWGRGDEQYF.